This T cell receptor beta chain emerged from a study of regulatory T cells in long-lasting Graves disease. Study results and caveats: Clonotypes that were public and shared totalled 2,500 to 3,500 in persistent patients versus 750 to 1,000 in new patients.

The CDR3 loop spans 17 amino acids. The ends were cut back, 4 bases at V and 0 bases at J, with 16 bases in the middle. From germline, CDR1 is SGHTA and CDR2 FQGNSA. This sample's time point: persistent/refractory GD, antithyroid drugs over 5 years with positive TRAb. PBMC RNA was the source of the TCR library. In this sample, this clonotype turned up once. As yet, its antigen is unknown. Arm-PCR of CDR3 regions and iRepertoire HTBI primers were the basis on which TCR beta libraries were built. TCRdb processed the multiplex PCR reads anew with MiXCR; each CDR3 protein has one entry. The table has about 470,000 distinct CDR3 sequences, less than 25% seen once.

The TCR originated in a female donor with Graves disease. The chain is built from TRBV7-2 and TRBJ2-1; D gene ambiguous. The sample in question was peripheral blood mononuclear cells (PBMCs), obtained when the disease was refractory, from a patient treated with antithyroid drugs. For the CDR3, the DNA is TGTGCCAGCAGCTCTCCTTTAAGCGAACCCTCCTACAATGAGCAGTTCTTC. This gives the protein CASSSPLSEPSYNEQFF. The full variable domain, its missing parts supplied by reference TRBV7-2 and TRBJ2-1, is GAGVSQSPSNKVTEKGKDVELRCDPISGHTALYWYRQSLGQGLEFLIYFQGNSAPDKSGLPSDRFSAERTGGSVSTLTIQRTQQEDSAVYLCASSSPLSEPSYNEQFFGPGTRLTVL.